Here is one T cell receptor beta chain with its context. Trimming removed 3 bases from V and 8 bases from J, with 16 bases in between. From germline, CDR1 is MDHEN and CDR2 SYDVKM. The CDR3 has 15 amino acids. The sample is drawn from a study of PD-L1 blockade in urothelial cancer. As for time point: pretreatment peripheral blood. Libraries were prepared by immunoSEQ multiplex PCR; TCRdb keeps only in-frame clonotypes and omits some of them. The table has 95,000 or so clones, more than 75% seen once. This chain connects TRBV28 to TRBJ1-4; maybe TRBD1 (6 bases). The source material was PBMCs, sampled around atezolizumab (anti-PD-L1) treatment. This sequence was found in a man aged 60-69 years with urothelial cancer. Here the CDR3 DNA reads TGTGCCAGCAGTTTCGGGGGGGCGTTTTGGGAAAAACTGTTTTTT. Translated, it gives CASSFGGAFWEKLFF.